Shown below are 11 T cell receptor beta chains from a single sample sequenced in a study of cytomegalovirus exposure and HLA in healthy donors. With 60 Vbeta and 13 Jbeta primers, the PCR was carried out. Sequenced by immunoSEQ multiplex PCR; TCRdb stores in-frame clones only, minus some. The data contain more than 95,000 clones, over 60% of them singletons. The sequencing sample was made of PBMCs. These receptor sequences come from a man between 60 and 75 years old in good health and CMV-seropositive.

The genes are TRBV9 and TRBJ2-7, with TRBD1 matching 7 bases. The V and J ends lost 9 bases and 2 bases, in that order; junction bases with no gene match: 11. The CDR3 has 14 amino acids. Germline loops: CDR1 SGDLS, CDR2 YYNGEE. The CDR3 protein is CAILKGQSAYEQYF. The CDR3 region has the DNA TGTGCCATTCTAAAGGGACAGTCGGCCTACGAGCAGTACTTC.

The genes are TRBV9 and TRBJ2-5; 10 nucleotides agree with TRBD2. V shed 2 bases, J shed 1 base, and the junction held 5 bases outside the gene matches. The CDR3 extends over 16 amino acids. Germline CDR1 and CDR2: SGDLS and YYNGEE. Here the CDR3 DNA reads TGTGCCAGCAGCGTCACTAGCGGGGTGCTCCAAGAGACCCAGTACTTC. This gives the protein CASSVTSGVLQETQYF.

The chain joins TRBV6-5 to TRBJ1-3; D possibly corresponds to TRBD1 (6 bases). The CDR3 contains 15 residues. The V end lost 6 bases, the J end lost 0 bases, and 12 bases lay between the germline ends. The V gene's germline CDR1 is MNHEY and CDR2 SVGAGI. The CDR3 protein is CASRAGDVSGNTIYF. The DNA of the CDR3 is TGTGCCAGCAGGGCAGGGGACGTCTCTGGAAACACCATATATTTT.

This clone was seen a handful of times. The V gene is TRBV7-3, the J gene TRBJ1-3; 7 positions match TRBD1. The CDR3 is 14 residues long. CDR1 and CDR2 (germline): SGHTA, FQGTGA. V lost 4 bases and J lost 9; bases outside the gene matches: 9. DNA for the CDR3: TGTGCCAGCAGCTACGGGACAGCGAAGGGCACCATATATTTT. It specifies CASSYGTAKGTIYF.

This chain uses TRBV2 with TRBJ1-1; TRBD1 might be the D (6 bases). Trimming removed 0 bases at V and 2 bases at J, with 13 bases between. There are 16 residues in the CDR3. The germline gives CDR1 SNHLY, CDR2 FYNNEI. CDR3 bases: TGTGCCAGCAGTGAAGCGGGGGCCCGTATCAACACTGAAGCTTTCTTT. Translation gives CASSEAGARINTEAFF.

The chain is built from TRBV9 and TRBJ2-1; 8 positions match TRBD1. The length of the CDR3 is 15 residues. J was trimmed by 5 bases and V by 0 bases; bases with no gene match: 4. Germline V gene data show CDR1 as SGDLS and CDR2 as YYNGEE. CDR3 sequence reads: CASSVENRGDNEQFF. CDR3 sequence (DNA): TGTGCCAGCAGCGTAGAAAACAGGGGGGACAATGAGCAGTTCTTC. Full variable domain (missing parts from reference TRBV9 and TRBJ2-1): DSGVTQTPKHLITATGQRVTLRCSPRSGDLSVYWYQQSLDQGLQFLIQYYNGEERAKGNILERFSAQQFPDLHSELNLSSLELGDSALYFCASSVENRGDNEQFFGPGTRLTVL.

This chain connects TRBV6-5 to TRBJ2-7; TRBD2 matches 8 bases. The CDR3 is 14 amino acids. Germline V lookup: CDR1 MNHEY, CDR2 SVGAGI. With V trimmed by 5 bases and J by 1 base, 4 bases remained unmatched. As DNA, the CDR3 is TGTGCCAGCAGTCCGGGGGGGCCTTCCTACGAGCAGTACTTC. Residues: CASSPGGPSYEQYF.

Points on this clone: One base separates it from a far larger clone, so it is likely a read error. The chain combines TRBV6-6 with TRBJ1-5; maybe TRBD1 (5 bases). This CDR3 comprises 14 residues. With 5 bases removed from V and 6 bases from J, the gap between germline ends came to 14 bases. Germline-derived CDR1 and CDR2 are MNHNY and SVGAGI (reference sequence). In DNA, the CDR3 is TGTGCCAGCAGTGGGGGACGGGGGGGTCAGCCCCAGCATTTT. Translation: CASSGGRGGQPQHF.

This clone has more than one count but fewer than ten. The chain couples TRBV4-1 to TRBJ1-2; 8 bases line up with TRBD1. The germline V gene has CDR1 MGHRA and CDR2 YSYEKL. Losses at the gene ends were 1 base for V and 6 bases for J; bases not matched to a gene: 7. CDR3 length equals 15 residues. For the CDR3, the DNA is TGCGCCAGCAGCCAAGGCGAGACAGGGGTAGATGGCTACACCTTC. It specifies CASSQGETGVDGYTF.

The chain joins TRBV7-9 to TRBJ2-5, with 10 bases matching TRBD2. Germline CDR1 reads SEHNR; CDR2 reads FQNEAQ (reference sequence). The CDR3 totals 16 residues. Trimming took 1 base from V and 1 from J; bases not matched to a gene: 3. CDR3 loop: CASSLVSGGAQETQYF. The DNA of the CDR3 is TGTGCCAGCAGCTTAGTCAGCGGGGGGGCCCAAGAGACCCAGTACTTC.

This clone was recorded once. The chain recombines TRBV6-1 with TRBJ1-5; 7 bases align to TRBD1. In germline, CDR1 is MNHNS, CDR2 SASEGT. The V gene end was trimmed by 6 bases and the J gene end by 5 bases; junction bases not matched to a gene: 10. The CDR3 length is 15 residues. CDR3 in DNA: TGTGCCAGCAGAAAGACAGGGTTTGTGGATCAGCCCCAGCATTTT. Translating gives CASRKTGFVDQPQHF.